These 2 T cell receptor beta chains share one sample of origin, sequenced in a study of blood T cell repertoires in COVID-19. Profiling relied on immunoSEQ multiplex PCR, and the TCRdb table lists in-frame clones only, not all of them. Counted here are 150,000 to 200,000 clones, approximately 80% occurring once; the ten biggest clones make up roughly 13%. Input material: PBMCs or T cells enriched from blood (not recorded which). These receptors originate from a woman aged 55-69 years who had recovered from COVID-19.

This sequence joins TRBV6-5 and TRBJ1-2, with 7 bases identical to TRBD1. CDR3 length equals 13 residues. J gave up 4 bases and V 6 bases, and 5 bases lay outside the gene matches. CDR1 is MNHEY and CDR2 is SVGAGI in the germline V gene. CDR3 in amino acids: CASSSGQPYGYTF. The CDR3 DNA sequence: TGTGCCAGCAGCTCGGGACAGCCCTATGGCTACACCTTC.

This sequence joins TRBV6-5 and TRBJ2-2; D perhaps matches TRBD1 (5 bases). Germline loops: CDR1 MNHEY, CDR2 SVGAGI. The CDR3 is 14 residues long. V was shortened by 5 bases and J by 3 bases, with 10 bases between the two germline ends. CDR3 in DNA: TGTGCCAGCAGTACCCCAGGGTACACCGGGGAGCTGTTTTTT. It codes for CASSTPGYTGELFF.